This is a list of T cell receptor beta chains from one sample in a study of shared clonotypes between healthy human individuals. Generated by immunoSEQ multiplex PCR, the TCRdb table keeps only in-frame clones and is missing some. The sample lists 2 million or so clones; 90% to 95% were seen once. The sequencing input was naive CD4+ T cells sorted from blood. These receptors originate from a man younger than 30 in good health. CDR3s include the opening cysteine and the closing phenylalanine or tryptophan. Fields, in order: J gene, D gene, clone size, V gene, CDR3 protein, CDR3 DNA. D genes are given only for firm matches. Clone size is not always given. Where it is, it says once, few, many or a class for expanded clones.

j_gene: TRBJ1-5
d_gene: TRBD1
abundance: .
v_gene: TRBV11-2
CDR3aa: CASSWGSGTGYSNQPQHF
CDR3nt: TGTGCCAGCAGCTGGGGTAGCGGGACAGGCTATAGCAATCAGCCCCAGCATTTT

j_gene: TRBJ2-5
d_gene: .
abundance: .
v_gene: TRBV7-9
CDR3aa: CASSLRVQGLSPETQYF
CDR3nt: TGTGCCAGCAGCTTGAGGGTACAGGGACTTTCGCCAGAGACCCAGTACTTC

j_gene: TRBJ1-6
d_gene: .
abundance: .
v_gene: TRBV19
CDR3aa: CASRDITNSPLHF
CDR3nt: TGTGCCAGTCGAGACATTACTAATTCACCCCTCCACTTT

j_gene: TRBJ2-2
d_gene: TRBD2
abundance: .
v_gene: TRBV11-2
CDR3aa: CASSPTSGKPNTGELFF
CDR3nt: TGTGCCAGCAGTCCGACTAGCGGGAAGCCTAACACCGGGGAGCTGTTTTTT

j_gene: TRBJ1-2
d_gene: TRBD1
abundance: .
v_gene: TRBV5-1
CDR3aa: CASSLGQGRGLDYGYTF
CDR3nt: TGCGCCAGCAGCTTGGGACAGGGGCGCGGGTTAGACTATGGCTACACCTTC

j_gene: TRBJ2-1
d_gene: .
abundance: .
v_gene: TRBV14
CDR3aa: CASSQSSIYNEQFF
CDR3nt: TGTGCCAGCAGCCAGTCATCCATCTACAATGAGCAGTTCTTC

j_gene: TRBJ2-2
d_gene: .
abundance: .
v_gene: TRBV11-2
CDR3aa: CASSSLGYHQNTGELFF
CDR3nt: TGTGCCAGCAGCTCTCTCGGCTACCATCAAAACACCGGGGAGCTGTTTTTT

j_gene: TRBJ2-3
d_gene: TRBD2
abundance: .
v_gene: TRBV10-3
CDR3aa: CAISELQRGGTTDTQYF
CDR3nt: TGTGCCATCAGTGAGCTGCAGCGGGGGGGGACCACAGATACGCAGTATTTT

j_gene: TRBJ2-5
d_gene: TRBD2
abundance: .
v_gene: TRBV27
CDR3aa: CASSLSPGLAGQETQYF
CDR3nt: TGTGCCAGCAGTTTATCTCCGGGACTAGCGGGGCAAGAGACCCAGTACTTC

j_gene: TRBJ2-2
d_gene: TRBD1
abundance: once
v_gene: TRBV7-8
CDR3aa: CASSLEGGQGGELFF
CDR3nt: TGTGCCAGCAGCTTAGAAGGGGGCCAAGGCGGGGAGCTGTTTTTT

j_gene: TRBJ1-5
d_gene: .
abundance: .
v_gene: TRBV28
CDR3aa: CASSPPGYSNQPQHF
CDR3nt: TGTGCCAGCAGTCCCCCCGGTTATAGCAATCAGCCCCAGCATTTT

j_gene: TRBJ2-5
d_gene: .
abundance: .
v_gene: TRBV4-1
CDR3aa: CASSLGALSETQYF
CDR3nt: TGCGCCAGCAGCCTTGGGGCCCTGTCGGAGACCCAGTACTTC

j_gene: TRBJ2-7
d_gene: TRBD2
abundance: once
v_gene: TRBV10-1
CDR3aa: CASSGWPGTRTYEQYF
CDR3nt: TGCGCCAGCAGTGGCTGGCCCGGGACTAGGACCTACGAGCAGTACTTC

j_gene: TRBJ2-7
d_gene: TRBD2
abundance: once
v_gene: TRBV29-1
CDR3aa: CSAYALRTSGANEQYF
CDR3nt: TGCAGCGCCTATGCCCTCCGGACTAGCGGGGCAAACGAGCAGTACTTC

j_gene: TRBJ1-2
d_gene: TRBD1
abundance: .
v_gene: TRBV5-1
CDR3aa: CASSPRTGTNYGYTF
CDR3nt: TGCGCCAGCAGCCCGAGGACAGGGACTAACTATGGCTACACCTTC

j_gene: TRBJ1-2
d_gene: .
abundance: few
v_gene: TRBV27
CDR3aa: CASSLSRTLVDYGYTF
CDR3nt: TGTGCCAGCAGTTTATCGCGGACACTGGTCGACTATGGCTACACCTTC

j_gene: TRBJ2-2
d_gene: TRBD2
abundance: .
v_gene: TRBV2
CDR3aa: CASNRGRATGELFF
CDR3nt: TGTGCCAGCAACCGCGGGAGGGCCACCGGGGAGCTGTTTTTT

j_gene: TRBJ1-5
d_gene: .
abundance: .
v_gene: TRBV5-1
CDR3aa: CASSQDSNQPQHF
CDR3nt: TGCGCCAGCAGTCAGGATTCCAATCAGCCCCAGCATTTT

j_gene: TRBJ2-5
d_gene: .
abundance: .
v_gene: TRBV20-1
CDR3aa: CSASGPETQYF
CDR3nt: TGCAGTGCTAGCGGGCCGGAGACCCAGTACTTC

j_gene: TRBJ1-1
d_gene: .
abundance: .
v_gene: TRBV6-5
CDR3aa: CASSYLDRARGTEAFF
CDR3nt: TGTGCCAGCAGTTATCTAGACCGGGCCCGGGGGACTGAAGCTTTCTTT

j_gene: TRBJ2-3
d_gene: .
abundance: once
v_gene: TRBV11-2
CDR3aa: CASSLGSTTGTDTQYF
CDR3nt: TGTGCCAGCAGCTTAGGTAGTACAACCGGCACAGATACGCAGTATTTT

j_gene: TRBJ1-2
d_gene: .
abundance: .
v_gene: TRBV10-3
CDR3aa: CAISGGSDYGYTF
CDR3nt: TGTGCCATCAGTGGTGGCTCGGACTATGGCTACACCTTC

j_gene: TRBJ1-5
d_gene: .
abundance: .
v_gene: TRBV6-1
CDR3aa: CASSEASTGLQPQHF
CDR3nt: TGTGCCAGCAGTGAAGCGTCAACAGGGTTGCAGCCCCAGCATTTT

j_gene: TRBJ2-7
d_gene: TRBD1
abundance: .
v_gene: TRBV7-7
CDR3aa: CASSPTGAYEQYF
CDR3nt: TGTGCTAGCAGCCCGACAGGGGCCTACGAGCAGTACTTC

j_gene: TRBJ1-1
d_gene: .
abundance: once
v_gene: TRBV5-1
CDR3aa: CASSNRTVRGENTEAFF
CDR3nt: TGCGCCAGCAGCAACCGGACCGTTAGGGGGGAGAACACTGAAGCTTTCTTT

j_gene: TRBJ2-5
d_gene: .
abundance: .
v_gene: TRBV5-1
CDR3aa: CASSLNGETQYF
CDR3nt: TGCGCCAGCAGCTTGAACGGAGAGACCCAGTACTTC

j_gene: TRBJ2-7
d_gene: TRBD1
abundance: .
v_gene: TRBV4-1
CDR3aa: CASSRPDRGFGEQYF
CDR3nt: TGCGCCAGCAGCCGCCCGGACAGGGGGTTCGGCGAGCAGTACTTC

j_gene: TRBJ2-7
d_gene: TRBD1
abundance: .
v_gene: TRBV7-2
CDR3aa: CASSSGQVSYEQYF
CDR3nt: TGTGCCAGCAGCTCGGGACAGGTCTCCTACGAGCAGTACTTC

j_gene: TRBJ2-7
d_gene: TRBD1
abundance: .
v_gene: TRBV27
CDR3aa: CASSATDRGAYEQYF
CDR3nt: TGTGCCAGCAGTGCTACGGACAGGGGGGCCTACGAGCAGTACTTC

j_gene: TRBJ2-7
d_gene: TRBD1
abundance: .
v_gene: TRBV19
CDR3aa: CASSTSDRRPLYEQYF
CDR3nt: TGTGCCAGTAGTACCTCGGACAGGAGGCCCCTCTACGAGCAGTACTTC

j_gene: TRBJ2-2
d_gene: .
abundance: .
v_gene: TRBV11-2
CDR3aa: CASSTGGTGELFF
CDR3nt: TGTGCCAGCAGCACCGGTGGTACCGGGGAGCTGTTTTTT

j_gene: TRBJ2-5
d_gene: TRBD1
abundance: .
v_gene: TRBV14
CDR3aa: CASSYRDREEETQYF
CDR3nt: TGTGCCAGCAGCTACCGGGACAGGGAGGAAGAGACCCAGTACTTC

j_gene: TRBJ1-6
d_gene: .
abundance: .
v_gene: TRBV7-9
CDR3aa: CASSFDRLYNSPLHF
CDR3nt: TGTGCCAGCAGCTTCGACCGGCTTTATAATTCACCCCTCCACTTT

j_gene: TRBJ1-2
d_gene: TRBD1
abundance: .
v_gene: TRBV2
CDR3aa: CASREGQSYGYTF
CDR3nt: TGTGCCAGCAGGGAGGGACAGTCCTATGGCTACACCTTC

j_gene: TRBJ1-4
d_gene: TRBD1
abundance: .
v_gene: TRBV25-1
CDR3aa: CASSELQGAGEKLFF
CDR3nt: TGTGCCAGCAGTGAACTACAGGGGGCGGGTGAAAAACTGTTTTTT

j_gene: TRBJ1-2
d_gene: .
abundance: few
v_gene: TRBV30
CDR3aa: CAWGVPDYGYTF
CDR3nt: TGTGCCTGGGGTGTTCCGGACTATGGCTACACCTTC

j_gene: TRBJ2-7
d_gene: .
abundance: .
v_gene: TRBV14
CDR3aa: CASSQDRGGVTRPSTYEQYF
CDR3nt: TGTGCCAGCAGCCAAGATCGGGGCGGAGTGACTCGCCCCTCCACCTACGAGCAGTACTTC

j_gene: TRBJ2-7
d_gene: .
abundance: .
v_gene: TRBV6-5
CDR3aa: CASSPPGRLYEQYF
CDR3nt: TGTGCCAGCAGTCCACCGGGACGGCTCTACGAGCAGTACTTC

j_gene: TRBJ2-3
d_gene: .
abundance: .
v_gene: TRBV4-1
CDR3aa: CASSQVDLFATDTQYF
CDR3nt: TGCGCCAGCAGCCAAGTCGACTTGTTTGCTACAGATACGCAGTATTTT

j_gene: TRBJ1-2
d_gene: TRBD1
abundance: .
v_gene: TRBV7-7
CDR3aa: CASSLMEDRGGGGYTF
CDR3nt: TGTGCTAGCAGCTTAATGGAAGACAGGGGAGGGGGAGGCTACACCTTC

j_gene: TRBJ2-3
d_gene: TRBD2
abundance: .
v_gene: TRBV7-7
CDR3aa: CASSLRPSGRDVTDTQYF
CDR3nt: TGTGCTAGCAGCTTAAGGCCTAGCGGGAGGGACGTCACAGATACGCAGTATTTT

j_gene: TRBJ2-7
d_gene: TRBD1
abundance: once
v_gene: TRBV29-1
CDR3aa: CSVGTGLAYEQYF
CDR3nt: TGCAGCGTGGGGACAGGCTTGGCCTACGAGCAGTACTTC

j_gene: TRBJ2-1
d_gene: .
abundance: .
v_gene: TRBV30
CDR3aa: CAWSVNSYNEQFF
CDR3nt: TGTGCCTGGAGTGTAAACTCGTACAATGAGCAGTTCTTC

j_gene: TRBJ1-2
d_gene: TRBD1
abundance: .
v_gene: TRBV7-2
CDR3aa: CASSLIGVTGSYGYTF
CDR3nt: TGTGCCAGCAGCTTAATCGGCGTGACAGGGTCCTATGGCTACACCTTC

j_gene: TRBJ2-5
d_gene: .
abundance: .
v_gene: TRBV18
CDR3aa: CASSLQETQYF
CDR3nt: TGTGCCAGCTCACTCCAAGAGACCCAGTACTTC

j_gene: TRBJ2-5
d_gene: .
abundance: .
v_gene: TRBV7-2
CDR3aa: CASSPGLQETQYF
CDR3nt: TGTGCCAGCAGCCCCGGCCTTCAAGAGACCCAGTACTTC

j_gene: TRBJ2-3
d_gene: .
abundance: .
v_gene: TRBV7-8
CDR3aa: CASSLGDLLTDTQYF
CDR3nt: TGTGCCAGCAGCTTAGGGGACTTACTCACAGATACGCAGTATTTT

j_gene: TRBJ2-3
d_gene: TRBD1
abundance: .
v_gene: TRBV6-5
CDR3aa: CASSSGTGGDTQYF
CDR3nt: TGTGCCAGCAGTTCAGGGACAGGGGGAGATACGCAGTATTTT

j_gene: TRBJ2-2
d_gene: .
abundance: .
v_gene: TRBV6-5
CDR3aa: CASSRGGGTGELFF
CDR3nt: TGTGCCAGCAGTCGGGGAGGGGGAACCGGGGAGCTGTTTTTT

j_gene: TRBJ2-7
d_gene: TRBD1
abundance: .
v_gene: TRBV6-5
CDR3aa: CASSYSQGAYEQYF
CDR3nt: TGTGCCAGCAGTTACTCGCAGGGGGCTTACGAGCAGTACTTC

j_gene: TRBJ1-5
d_gene: TRBD1
abundance: .
v_gene: TRBV6-1
CDR3aa: CASSPTGVQPQHF
CDR3nt: TGTGCCAGCAGTCCCACAGGGGTTCAGCCCCAGCATTTT

j_gene: TRBJ2-7
d_gene: TRBD2
abundance: .
v_gene: TRBV5-4
CDR3aa: CASSRPGLAGAGGNEQYF
CDR3nt: TGTGCCAGCAGCCGCCCGGGACTAGCGGGGGCAGGGGGCAACGAGCAGTACTTC

j_gene: TRBJ2-5
d_gene: .
abundance: once
v_gene: TRBV7-9
CDR3aa: CASSLQQETQYF
CDR3nt: TGTGCCAGCAGCTTACAGCAAGAGACCCAGTACTTC